This TCR beta chain was identified during a study of T cell repertoires in aging, cancer and after chemotherapy. Study-level points and caveats: Loss of evenness, beyond lost richness, contributed to age-related TCR diversity decline in cancer patients.

As to this clonotype: Antigen unknown.

Amplification of TCR beta used genomic DNA extracted from peripheral blood. A mixed TRB-A/B primer pool amplified rearranged TRB by multiplex touch-down PCR. TCRdb used MiXCR to reprocess the multiplex PCR reads, holding one entry per CDR3 protein. Of about 1,300 distinct CDR3 sequences listed, less than 35% are singletons. Per the germline V gene, CDR1 is SEHNR and CDR2 is FQNEAQ (reference sequence). This CDR3 is built from 15 residues. Trimming cost V 6 bases and J 6 bases; bases outside gene matches: 9. The clonotype originates from a human donor with a solid tumor. The V and J genes are TRBV7-9 and TRBJ2-3; TRBD1 aligns across 10 bases. The sample was blood. Here the CDR3 DNA reads TGTGCCAGCAGAACCCAGGGACAGGGGACGGATACGCAGTATTTT. Translated, it gives CASRTQGQGTDTQYF.